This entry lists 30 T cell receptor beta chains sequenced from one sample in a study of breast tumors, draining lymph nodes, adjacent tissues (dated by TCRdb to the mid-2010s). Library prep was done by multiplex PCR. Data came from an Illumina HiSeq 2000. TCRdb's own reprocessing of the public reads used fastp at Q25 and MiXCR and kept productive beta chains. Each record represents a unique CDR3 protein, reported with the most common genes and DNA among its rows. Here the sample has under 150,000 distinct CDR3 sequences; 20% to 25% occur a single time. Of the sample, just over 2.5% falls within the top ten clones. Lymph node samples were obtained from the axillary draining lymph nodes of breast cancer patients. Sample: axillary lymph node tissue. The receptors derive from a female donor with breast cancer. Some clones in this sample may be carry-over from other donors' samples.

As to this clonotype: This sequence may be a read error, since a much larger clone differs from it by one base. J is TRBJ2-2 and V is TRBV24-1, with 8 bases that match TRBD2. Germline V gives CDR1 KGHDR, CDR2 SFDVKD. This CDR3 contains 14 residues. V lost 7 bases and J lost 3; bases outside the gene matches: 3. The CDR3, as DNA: TGTGCCACCAGCGGGGGGGGGGACACCGGGGAGCTGTTTTTT. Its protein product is CATSGGGDTGELFF.

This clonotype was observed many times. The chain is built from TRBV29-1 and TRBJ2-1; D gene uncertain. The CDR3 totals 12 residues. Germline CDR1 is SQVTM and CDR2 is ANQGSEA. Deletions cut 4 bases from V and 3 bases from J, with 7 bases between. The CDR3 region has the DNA TGCAGCGTTGGTAGAGACTACAATGAGCAGTTCTTC. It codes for CSVGRDYNEQFF.

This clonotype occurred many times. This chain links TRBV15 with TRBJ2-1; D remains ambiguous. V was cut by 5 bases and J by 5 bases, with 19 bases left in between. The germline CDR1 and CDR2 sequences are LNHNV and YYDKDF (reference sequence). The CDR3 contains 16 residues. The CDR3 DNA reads TGTGCCACCAGCTACGGGCGGCCCTCAGCCAACAATGAGCAGTTCTTC. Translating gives CATSYGRPSANNEQFF.

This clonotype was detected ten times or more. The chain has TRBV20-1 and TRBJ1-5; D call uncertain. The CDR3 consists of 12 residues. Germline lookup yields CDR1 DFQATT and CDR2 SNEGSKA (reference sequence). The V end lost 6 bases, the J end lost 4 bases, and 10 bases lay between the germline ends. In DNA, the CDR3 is TGCAGTGCAGCCGAGGGTAATCAGCCCCAGCATTTT. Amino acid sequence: CSAAEGNQPQHF.

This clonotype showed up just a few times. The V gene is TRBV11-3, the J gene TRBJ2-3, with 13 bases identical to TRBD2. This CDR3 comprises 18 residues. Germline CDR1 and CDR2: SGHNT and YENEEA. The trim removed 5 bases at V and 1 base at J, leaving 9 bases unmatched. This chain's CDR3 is CASSPTVGLAGRTDTQYF. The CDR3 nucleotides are TGTGCCAGCAGCCCGACCGTGGGACTAGCGGGACGCACAGATACGCAGTATTTT.

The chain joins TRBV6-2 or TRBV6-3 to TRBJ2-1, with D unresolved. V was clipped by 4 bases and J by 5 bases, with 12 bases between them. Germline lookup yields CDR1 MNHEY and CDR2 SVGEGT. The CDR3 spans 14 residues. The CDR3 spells CASSLGGLHNEQFF. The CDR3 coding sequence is TGTGCCAGCAGTTTAGGCGGATTGCACAATGAGCAGTTCTTC.

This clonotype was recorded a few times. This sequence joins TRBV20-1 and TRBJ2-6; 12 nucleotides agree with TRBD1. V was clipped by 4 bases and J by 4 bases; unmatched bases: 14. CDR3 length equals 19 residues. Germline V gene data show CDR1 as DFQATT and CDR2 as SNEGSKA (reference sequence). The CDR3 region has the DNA TGCAGTGCTATCGGCCCGGGACAGGGGGCGGTTGGGGGGGCCAACGTCCTGACTTTC. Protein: CSAIGPGQGAVGGANVLTF.

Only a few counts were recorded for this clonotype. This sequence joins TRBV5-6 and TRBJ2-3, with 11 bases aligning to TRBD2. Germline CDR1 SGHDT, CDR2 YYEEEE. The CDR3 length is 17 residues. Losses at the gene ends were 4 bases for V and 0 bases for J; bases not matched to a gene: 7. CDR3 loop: CASSPGTSGLSTDTQYF. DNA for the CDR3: TGTGCCAGCAGCCCCGGGACTAGCGGCTTAAGCACAGATACGCAGTATTTT.

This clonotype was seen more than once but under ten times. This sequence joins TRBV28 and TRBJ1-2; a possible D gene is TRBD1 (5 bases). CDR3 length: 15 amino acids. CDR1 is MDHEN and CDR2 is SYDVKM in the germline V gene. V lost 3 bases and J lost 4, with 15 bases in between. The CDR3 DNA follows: TGTGCCAGCAGTTTGGGCCGGGGCGGATTCTATGGCTACACCTTC. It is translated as CASSLGRGGFYGYTF.

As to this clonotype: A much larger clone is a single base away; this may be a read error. CDR3 protein: CASSLNPTSGPYGQYF. Here the CDR3 DNA reads TGTGCCAGCAGCTTAAACCCGACTAGCGGACCTTACGGGCAGTACTTC. The chain couples TRBV11-2 to TRBJ2-7; the match to TRBD2 covers 9 bases. CDR3 length: 16 amino acids. Germline V CDR1 and CDR2: SGHAT, FQNNGV.

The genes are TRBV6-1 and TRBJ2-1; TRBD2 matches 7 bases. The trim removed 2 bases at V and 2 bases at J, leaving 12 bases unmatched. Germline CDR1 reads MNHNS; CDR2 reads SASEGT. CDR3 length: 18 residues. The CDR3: CASSERGEMWSAYNEQFF. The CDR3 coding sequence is TGTGCCAGCAGTGAACGGGGGGAGATGTGGTCCGCCTACAATGAGCAGTTCTTC.

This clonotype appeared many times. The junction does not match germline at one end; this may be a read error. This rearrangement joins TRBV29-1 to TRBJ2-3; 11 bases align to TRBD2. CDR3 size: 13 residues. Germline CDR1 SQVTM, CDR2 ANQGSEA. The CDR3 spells CSATSGSIDTQYF. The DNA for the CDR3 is TGCAGCGCCACTAGCGGGAGCATAGATACGCAGTATTTT.

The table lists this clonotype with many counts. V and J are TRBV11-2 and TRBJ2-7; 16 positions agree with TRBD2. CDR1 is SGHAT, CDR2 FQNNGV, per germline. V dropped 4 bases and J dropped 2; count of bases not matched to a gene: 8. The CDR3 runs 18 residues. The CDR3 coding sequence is TGTGCCAGCAGCTCCGACGGGACTAGCGGGAGGGCTGCCTACGAGCAGTACTTC. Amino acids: CASSSDGTSGRAAYEQYF.

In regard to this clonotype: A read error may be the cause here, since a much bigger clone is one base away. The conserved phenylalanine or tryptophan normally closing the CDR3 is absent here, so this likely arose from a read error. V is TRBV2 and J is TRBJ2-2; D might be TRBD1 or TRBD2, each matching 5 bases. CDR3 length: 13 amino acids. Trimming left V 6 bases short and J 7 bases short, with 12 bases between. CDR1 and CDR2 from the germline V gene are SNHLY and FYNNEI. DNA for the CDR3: TGTGCCAGCAGGGCAGGGACCAGCGGGGAGCTGTTTCTT. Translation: CASRAGTSGELFL.

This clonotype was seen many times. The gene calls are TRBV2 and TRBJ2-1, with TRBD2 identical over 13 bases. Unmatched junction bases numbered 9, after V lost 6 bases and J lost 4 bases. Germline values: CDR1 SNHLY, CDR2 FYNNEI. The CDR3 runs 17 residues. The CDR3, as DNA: TGTGCCAGCAGGAAAGGAGGACTAGCGGGAGCTTACAATGAGCAGTTCTTC. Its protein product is CASRKGGLAGAYNEQFF.

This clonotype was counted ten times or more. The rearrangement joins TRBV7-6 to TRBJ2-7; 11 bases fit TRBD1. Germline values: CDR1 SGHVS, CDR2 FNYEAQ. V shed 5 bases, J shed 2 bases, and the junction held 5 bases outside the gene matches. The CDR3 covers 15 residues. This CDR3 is CASSPDRGPTYEQYF. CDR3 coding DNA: TGTGCCAGCAGCCCGGACAGGGGGCCCACCTACGAGCAGTACTTC.

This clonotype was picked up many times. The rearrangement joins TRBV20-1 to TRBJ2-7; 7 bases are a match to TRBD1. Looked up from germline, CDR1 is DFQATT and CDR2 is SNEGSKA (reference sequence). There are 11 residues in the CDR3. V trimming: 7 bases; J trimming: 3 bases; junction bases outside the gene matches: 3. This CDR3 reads CSGRQGYEQYF. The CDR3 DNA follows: TGCAGTGGCAGACAGGGCTACGAGCAGTACTTC.

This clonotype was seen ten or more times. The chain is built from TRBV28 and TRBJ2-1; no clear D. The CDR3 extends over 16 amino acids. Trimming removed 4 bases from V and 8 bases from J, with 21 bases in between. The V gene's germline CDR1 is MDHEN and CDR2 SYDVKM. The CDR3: CASSSIPTTDQYEQFF. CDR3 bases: TGTGCCAGCAGTTCGATCCCTACTACGGATCAATATGAGCAGTTCTTC.

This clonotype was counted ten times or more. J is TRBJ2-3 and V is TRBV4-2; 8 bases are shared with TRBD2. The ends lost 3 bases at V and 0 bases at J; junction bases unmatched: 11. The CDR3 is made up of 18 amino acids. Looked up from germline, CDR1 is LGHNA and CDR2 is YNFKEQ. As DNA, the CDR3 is TGTGCCAGCAGCCAGGAAACCGCAACTAGCGGTAGCACAGATACGCAGTATTTT. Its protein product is CASSQETATSGSTDTQYF.

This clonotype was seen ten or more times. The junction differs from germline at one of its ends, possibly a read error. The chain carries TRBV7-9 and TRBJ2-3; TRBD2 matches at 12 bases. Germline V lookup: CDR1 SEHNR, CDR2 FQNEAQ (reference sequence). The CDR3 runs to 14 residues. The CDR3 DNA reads TGTGCCAGCAGCCTAGCGGGAGGGCCCGGTACGCAGTATTTT. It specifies CASSLAGGPGTQYF.

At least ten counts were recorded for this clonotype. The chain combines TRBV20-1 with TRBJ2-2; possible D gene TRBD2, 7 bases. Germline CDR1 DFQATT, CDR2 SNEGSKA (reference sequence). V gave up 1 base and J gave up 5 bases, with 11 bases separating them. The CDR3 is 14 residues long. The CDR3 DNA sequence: TGCAGTGCTAGAGTCGCGGGGGCTACCGGGGAGCTGTTTTTT. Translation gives CSARVAGATGELFF.

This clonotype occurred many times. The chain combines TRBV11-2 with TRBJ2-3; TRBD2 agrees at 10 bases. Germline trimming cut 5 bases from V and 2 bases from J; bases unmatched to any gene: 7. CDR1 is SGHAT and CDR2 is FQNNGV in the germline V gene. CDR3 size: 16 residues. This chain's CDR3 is CASSPRTSGYTDTQYF. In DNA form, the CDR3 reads TGTGCCAGCAGCCCCCGGACTAGCGGTTACACAGATACGCAGTATTTT.

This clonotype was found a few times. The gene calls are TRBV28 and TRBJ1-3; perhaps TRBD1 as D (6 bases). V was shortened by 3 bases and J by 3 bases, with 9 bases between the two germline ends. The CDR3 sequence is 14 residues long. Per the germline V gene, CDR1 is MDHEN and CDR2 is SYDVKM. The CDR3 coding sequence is TGTGCCAGCAGTTTTAGCAGGGGTGGAAACACCATATATTTT. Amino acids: CASSFSRGGNTIYF.

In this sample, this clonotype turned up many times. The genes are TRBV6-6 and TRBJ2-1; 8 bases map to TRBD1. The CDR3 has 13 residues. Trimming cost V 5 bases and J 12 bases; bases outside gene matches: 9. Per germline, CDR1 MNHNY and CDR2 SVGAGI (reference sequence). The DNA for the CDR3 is TGTGCCAGCAGTCCGGGACAGGTGTCGGCGCAGTTCTTC. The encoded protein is CASSPGQVSAQFF.

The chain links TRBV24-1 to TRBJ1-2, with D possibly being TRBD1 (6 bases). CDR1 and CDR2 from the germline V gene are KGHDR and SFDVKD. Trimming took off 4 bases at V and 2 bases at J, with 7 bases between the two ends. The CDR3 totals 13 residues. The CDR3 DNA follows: TGTGCCACCAGTGAACAGGGAAACTATGGCTACACCTTC. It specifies CATSEQGNYGYTF.

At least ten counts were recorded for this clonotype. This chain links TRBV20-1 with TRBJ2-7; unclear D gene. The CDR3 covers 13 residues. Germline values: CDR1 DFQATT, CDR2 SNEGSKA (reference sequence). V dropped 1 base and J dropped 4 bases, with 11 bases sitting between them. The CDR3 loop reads CSARVGVGYEQYF. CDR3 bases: TGCAGTGCTAGAGTTGGAGTCGGATACGAGCAGTACTTC.

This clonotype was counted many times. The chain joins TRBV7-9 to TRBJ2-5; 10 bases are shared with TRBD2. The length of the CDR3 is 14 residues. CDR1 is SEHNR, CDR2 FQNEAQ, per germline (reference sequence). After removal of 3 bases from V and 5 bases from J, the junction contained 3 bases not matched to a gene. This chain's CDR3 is CASSFSGRRETQYF. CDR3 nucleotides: TGTGCCAGCAGCTTTAGCGGGAGGAGGGAGACCCAGTACTTC.

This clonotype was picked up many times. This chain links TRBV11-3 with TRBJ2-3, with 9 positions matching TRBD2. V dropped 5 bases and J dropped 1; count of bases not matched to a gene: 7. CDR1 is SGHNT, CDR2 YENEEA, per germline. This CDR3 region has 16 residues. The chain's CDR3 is CASSRRSGSGTDTQYF. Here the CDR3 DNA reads TGTGCCAGCAGCCGCCGTAGCGGGAGTGGCACAGATACGCAGTATTTT.

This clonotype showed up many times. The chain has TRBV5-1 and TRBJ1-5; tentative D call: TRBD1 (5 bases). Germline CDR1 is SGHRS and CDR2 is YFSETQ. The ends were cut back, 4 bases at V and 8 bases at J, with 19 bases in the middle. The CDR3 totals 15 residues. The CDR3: CASSPTRPRGEPQHF. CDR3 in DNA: TGCGCCAGCAGCCCCACTAGGCCGAGGGGTGAGCCCCAGCATTTT.

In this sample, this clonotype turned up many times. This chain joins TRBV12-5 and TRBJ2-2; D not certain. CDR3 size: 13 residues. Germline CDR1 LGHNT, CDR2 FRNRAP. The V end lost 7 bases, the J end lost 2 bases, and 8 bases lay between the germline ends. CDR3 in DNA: TGTGCTAGTGTCTGGGGTAACACCGGGGAGCTGTTTTTT. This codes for CASVWGNTGELFF.